The 30 T cell receptor beta chains in this list originate from one sample, sequenced in a study of T cell responses to AZD1222 COVID-19 vaccine. Sequenced by immunoSEQ multiplex PCR; TCRdb stores in-frame clones only, minus some. The data hold about 180,000 clones, with about nine tenths observed a single time. Sequences were derived from peripheral blood, sampled 28 days after the second AZD1222 dose. The source is an adult who received the AZD1222 COVID-19 vaccine.

The gene calls are TRBV10-3 and TRBJ2-1; TRBD2 matches 14 bases. After removal of 6 bases from V and 4 bases from J, the junction contained 2 bases not matched to a gene. Per germline, CDR1 ENHRY and CDR2 SYGVKD. The CDR3 sequence is 15 residues long. This CDR3 is CAIRGTSGSYNEQFF. CDR3 DNA: TGTGCCATCAGGGGGACTAGCGGGAGTTACAATGAGCAGTTCTTC.

The chain links TRBV10-3 to TRBJ2-1, with a weak D call TRBD1 (5 bases). The CDR3 totals 13 residues. With 7 bases removed from V and 7 bases from J, the gap between germline ends came to 14 bases. Germline lookup yields CDR1 ENHRY and CDR2 SYGVKD. The CDR3 nucleotides are TGTGCCATCAATGACAGTCCGGAGAATGAGCAGTTCTTC. Residues: CAINDSPENEQFF.

The chain carries TRBV7-8 and TRBJ1-1; no reliable D call. CDR1 and CDR2 (germline): SGHVS, FQNEAQ. CDR3 length equals 14 residues. Deletions cut 4 bases from V and 10 bases from J, with 19 bases between. The CDR3 protein is CASSSKETSWLAFF. CDR3 in DNA: TGTGCCAGCAGCTCTAAGGAGACCTCATGGTTAGCTTTCTTT.

This clone was seen a single time. The rearrangement links TRBV30 to TRBJ2-5; D is possibly TRBD1 (6 bases). Germline V gene lookup returns CDR1 GTSNPN and CDR2 SVGIG (reference sequence). This CDR3 is built from 12 residues. V was cut by 2 bases and J by 5 bases, with 9 bases left in between. The chain's CDR3 is CAWSPGVETQYF. As DNA, the CDR3 is TGTGCCTGGAGTCCAGGGGTGGAGACCCAGTACTTC.

The V call is TRBV21-1, the J call TRBJ2-7; the table names TRBD1, a call not compared with the DNA. TRBV21-1 is a known pseudogene. CDR3 size: 13 residues. The CDR3 region has the DNA TGTGCCAGCAACCGACAGGGGGCTGACGAGCAGTACTTC. This encodes CASNRQGADEQYF.

V and J are TRBV5-1 and TRBJ2-7, with D maybe TRBD1 (6 bases). Germline loops: CDR1 SGHRS, CDR2 YFSETQ. Between the trimmed V and J ends, which lost 2 bases and 7 bases, there was a span of 16 bases. The CDR3 consists of 14 residues. CDR3 region: CASSFGQGRSEQYF. In nucleotides, the CDR3 is TGCGCCAGCAGCTTCGGGCAGGGGCGATCGGAGCAGTACTTC.

The V gene is TRBV10-3, the J gene TRBJ1-5; D is ambiguous. The CDR3 length is 14 residues. Looked up from germline, CDR1 is ENHRY and CDR2 is SYGVKD. Trimming took 5 bases from V and 0 from J, leaving 8 bases between them. CDR3 in amino acids: CAISLEYSNQPQHF. For the CDR3, the DNA is TGTGCCATCAGTCTAGAATATAGCAATCAGCCCCAGCATTTT.

The CDR3 sequence: CASSPIGLAGGAYNEQFF. In DNA, the CDR3 is TGTGCCAGCAGCCCGATCGGACTAGCGGGGGGTGCCTACAATGAGCAGTTCTTC. The gene calls are TRBV7-3 and TRBJ2-1; 14 bases agree with TRBD2. The CDR3 runs 18 residues. Germline lookup yields CDR1 SGHTA and CDR2 FQGTGA. The ends lost 5 bases at V and 2 bases at J; junction bases unmatched: 8.

The CDR3 DNA follows: TGTGCCAGCAGCTTTACTAGCGGGGGGGCTGCTGAGCAGTTCTTC. It codes for CASSFTSGGAAEQFF. This rearrangement joins TRBV7-9 to TRBJ2-1; TRBD2 matches 13 bases. This CDR3 region has 15 residues. The V and J ends lost 3 bases and 9 bases, in that order; junction bases with no gene match: 5. From germline, CDR1 is SEHNR and CDR2 FQNEAQ (reference sequence).

The chain links TRBV6-5 to TRBJ1-4; D gene ambiguous. V was cut by 8 bases and J by 7 bases, with 14 bases left in between. Germline-derived CDR1 and CDR2 are MNHEY and SVGAGI. This CDR3 comprises 13 residues. The CDR3 loop reads CASQRQPGEKLFF. CDR3 sequence (DNA): TGTGCCAGCCAGCGGCAGCCAGGTGAAAAACTGTTTTTT.

V and J are TRBV12-1 and TRBJ2-1. TRBV12-1 is a known pseudogene. The CDR3 extends over 17 amino acids. DNA of the CDR3: TGTGCCAGCAGCTTTGGACCGGGCCACCGCTCCTACAATGAGCAGTTCTTC. Translating it yields CASSFGPGHRSYNEQFF.

The chain has TRBV5-1 and TRBJ2-2, with 8 nucleotides matching TRBD2. From germline, CDR1 is SGHRS and CDR2 YFSETQ. V was clipped by 4 bases and J by 6 bases; unmatched bases: 5. This CDR3 is 14 amino acids long. CDR3 sequence: CASSDGRAPGELFF. The CDR3 nucleotides read TGCGCCAGCAGCGACGGGAGGGCCCCCGGGGAGCTGTTTTTT.

V gene TRBV6-5 combines with J gene TRBJ1-1; D unresolved. The V end lost 5 bases, the J end lost 4 bases, and 11 bases lay between the germline ends. The CDR3 is 13 residues long. The V gene's germline CDR1 is MNHEY and CDR2 SVGAGI. The CDR3 sequence: CASSRTTSTEAFF. The CDR3 DNA reads TGTGCCAGCAGTAGGACGACATCCACTGAAGCTTTCTTT.

This chain connects TRBV5-1 to TRBJ1-3; D is perhaps TRBD1 (6 bases). This CDR3 is built from 15 residues. The V gene's germline CDR1 is SGHRS and CDR2 YFSETQ. The V end lost 4 bases, the J end lost 1 base, and 12 bases lay between the germline ends. The CDR3 loop is CASSPRTASGNTIYF. The DNA for the CDR3 is TGCGCCAGCAGCCCGCGGACAGCTTCTGGAAACACCATATATTTT.

The chain recombines TRBV7-2 with TRBJ1-2; D might be TRBD1 (5 bases). The CDR3 is made up of 15 amino acids. The germline V and J ends were trimmed by 0 bases and 8 bases, with 16 bases remaining between them. Per germline, CDR1 SGHTA and CDR2 FQGNSA. The CDR3 loop is CASSLASRQGKGYTF. The CDR3, as DNA: TGTGCCAGCAGCTTAGCTTCGAGGCAGGGCAAAGGCTACACCTTC.

Only one count was recorded for this clone. V and J are TRBV4-1 and TRBJ1-6; 7 bases line up with TRBD1. The CDR3 is made up of 19 amino acids. The V gene end was trimmed by 0 bases and the J gene end by 0 bases; junction bases not matched to a gene: 8. From germline, CDR1 is MGHRA and CDR2 YSYEKL. Here the CDR3 reads CASSQESGRDSSYNSPLHF. The CDR3 DNA sequence: TGCGCCAGCAGCCAAGAGTCGGGACGGGACAGCTCCTATAATTCACCCCTCCACTTT.

The chain uses TRBV4-1 and TRBJ2-1, with 7 bases identical to TRBD2. After removal of 3 bases from V and 15 bases from J, the junction contained 11 bases not matched to a gene. The CDR3 runs to 13 residues. Germline V gene lookup returns CDR1 MGHRA and CDR2 YSYEKL. This CDR3 reads CASSHLVRRELFF. DNA for the CDR3: TGCGCCAGCAGCCACTTGGTCCGGCGGGAGTTGTTCTTC.

The rearrangement joins TRBV29-1 to TRBJ2-3; possibly TRBD1 or TRBD2 for D (5 bases each). Trimming took 0 bases from V and 6 from J, leaving 10 bases between them. CDR3 length: 13 residues. In germline, CDR1 is SQVTM, CDR2 ANQGSEA. The CDR3 coding sequence is TGCAGCGTTGAAGATATCGGGGCGGATACGCAGTATTTT. It specifies CSVEDIGADTQYF.

This rearrangement joins TRBV7-9 to TRBJ1-2; D might be TRBD1 (5 bases). Germline V gene data show CDR1 as SEHNR and CDR2 as FQNEAQ (reference sequence). This CDR3 has 15 residues. The germline V and J ends were trimmed by 2 bases and 5 bases, with 15 bases remaining between them. The CDR3 is CASSLSWTSGYGYTF. In DNA form, the CDR3 reads TGTGCCAGCAGCTTATCCTGGACCTCAGGGTATGGCTACACCTTC. The full variable domain, in which reference TRBV7-9 and TRBJ1-2 provide the parts outside the CDR3, is DTGVSQNPRHKITKRGQNVTFRCDPISEHNRLYWYRQTLGQGPEFLTYFQNEAQLEKSRLLSDRFSAERPKGSFSTLEIQRTEQGDSAMYLCASSLSWTSGYGYTFGSGTRLTVV.

Worth noting for this clone: Other DNA sequences within the sample encode an identical CDR3. The rearrangement links TRBV18 to TRBJ2-7; TRBD1 matches at 7 bases. V was clipped by 2 bases and J by 0 bases; unmatched bases: 1. This CDR3 has 14 residues. Germline V gene sequence: CDR1 KGHSH, CDR2 LQKENI. The CDR3 sequence is CASSPGTDSYEQYF. In DNA form, the CDR3 reads TGTGCCAGCTCACCAGGGACAGACTCCTACGAGCAGTACTTC.

The chain is built from TRBV11-2 and TRBJ2-5, with 9 bases identical to TRBD1. The CDR3 totals 14 residues. Germline-derived CDR1 and CDR2 are SGHAT and FQNNGV. V lost 5 bases and J lost 5; bases outside the gene matches: 6. The CDR3 DNA follows: TGTGCCAGCAGCCCTGGGACAGGGCGGGAGACCCAGTACTTC. Amino acids: CASSPGTGRETQYF. The full variable domain, completed using reference TRBV11-2 and TRBJ2-5, is EAGVAQSPRYKIIEKRQSVAFWCNPISGHATLYWYQQILGQGPKLLIQFQNNGVVDDSQLPKDRFSAERLKGVDSTLKIQPAKLEDSAVYLCASSPGTGRETQYFGPGTRLLVL.

The chain uses TRBV19 and TRBJ1-5; no clear D. Trimming removed 7 bases at V and 0 bases at J, with 10 bases between. Germline V gives CDR1 LNHDA, CDR2 SQIVND (reference sequence). The CDR3 length is 14 residues. This CDR3 reads CASTWKFSNQPQHF. CDR3 bases: TGTGCCAGTACGTGGAAGTTTAGCAATCAGCCCCAGCATTTT.

This chain uses TRBV12-2 with TRBJ2-7; the table gives TRBD1 as D, unverified against the DNA. TRBV12-2 is assigned pseudogene status. This CDR3 has 14 amino acids. This CDR3 reads CASRLGQGHYEQYF. In DNA form, the CDR3 reads TGTGCAAGTCGCTTAGGACAGGGCCACTACGAGCAGTACTTC.

The chain uses TRBV3-1 (or the pseudogene TRBV3-2) and TRBJ2-3; D is unclear. Germline V gene data show CDR1 as LGHDT and CDR2 as YNNKEL (reference sequence). The CDR3 contains 16 residues. The V and J ends lost 4 bases and 5 bases respectively, with 19 bases between them. CDR3 protein: CASSRTSPRAKDTQYF. The CDR3, as DNA: TGTGCCAGCAGCCGGACCTCACCCCGGGCTAAAGATACGCAGTATTTT.

This clone has more than one count but fewer than ten. V and J are TRBV5-1 and TRBJ2-7; 8 nucleotides align to TRBD2. The CDR3 covers 14 residues. The germline V gene encodes CDR1 SGHRS and CDR2 YFSETQ. Trimming cost V 4 bases and J 0 bases; bases outside gene matches: 3. The CDR3 protein is CASSVSGNSYEQYF. The CDR3 DNA sequence: TGCGCCAGCAGCGTTAGCGGGAACTCCTACGAGCAGTACTTC.

This rearrangement joins TRBV3-1 (or the pseudogene TRBV3-2) to TRBJ1-1; D call uncertain. CDR3 length: 14 residues. The germline CDR1 and CDR2 sequences are LGHDT and YNNKEL (reference sequence). V lost 0 bases to trimming and J lost 5 bases, with 10 bases between them. As DNA, the CDR3 is TGTGCCAGCAGCCAAGATAATGGAGGGACTGAAGCTTTCTTT. Its translation is CASSQDNGGTEAFF.

The J gene is TRBJ2-3, the V gene TRBV27; TRBD1 matches at 8 bases. Looked up from germline, CDR1 is MNHEY and CDR2 is SMNVEV (reference sequence). J lost 4 bases, V lost 6 bases, and 12 bases had no gene match. The CDR3 spans 16 residues. The CDR3 sequence: CASSPGGTGVADTQYF. The CDR3, as DNA: TGTGCCAGCAGCCCAGGTGGGACAGGTGTAGCAGATACGCAGTATTTT.

This clone was observed a single time. The V call is TRBV4-2, the J call TRBJ1-6, with D possibly matching TRBD1 (5 bases). The V gene lost 1 base and the J gene lost 9 bases, with 16 bases spanning the gap. The CDR3 contains 16 residues. Germline V gene data show CDR1 as LGHNA and CDR2 as YNFKEQ. CDR3: CASSQGNPDSGSPLHF. CDR3 DNA sequence: TGTGCCAGCAGCCAAGGCAACCCCGACAGTGGTTCACCCCTCCACTTT.

J is TRBJ2-6 and V is TRBV3-1 (or the pseudogene TRBV3-2); unclear D gene. The germline V gene encodes CDR1 LGHDT and CDR2 YNNKEL (reference sequence). V lost 0 bases, J lost 2 bases, and 5 bases lay in between. This CDR3 has 15 residues. CDR3 coding DNA: TGTGCCAGCAGCCAAGATCTTACTGGGGCCAACGTCCTGACTTTC. Translation gives CASSQDLTGANVLTF.

V gene TRBV7-8 combines with J gene TRBJ1-4; a weak D match, TRBD1 (5 bases). Deletions cut 2 bases from V and 0 bases from J, with 19 bases between. This CDR3 comprises 19 residues. From germline, CDR1 is SGHVS and CDR2 FQNEAQ. CDR3 bases: TGTGCCAGCAGCTTAATTGCATTCGGGGGGATGGCAACTAATGAAAAACTGTTTTTT. Translation: CASSLIAFGGMATNEKLFF.